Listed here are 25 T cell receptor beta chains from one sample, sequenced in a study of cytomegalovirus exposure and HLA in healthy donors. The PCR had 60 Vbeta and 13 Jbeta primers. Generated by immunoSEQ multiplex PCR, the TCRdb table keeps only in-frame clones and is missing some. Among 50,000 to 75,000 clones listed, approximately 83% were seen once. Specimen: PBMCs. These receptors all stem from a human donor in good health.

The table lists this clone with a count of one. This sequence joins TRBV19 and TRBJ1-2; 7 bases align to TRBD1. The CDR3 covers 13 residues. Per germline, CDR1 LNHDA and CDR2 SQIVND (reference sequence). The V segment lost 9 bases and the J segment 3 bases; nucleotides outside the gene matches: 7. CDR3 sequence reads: CASNRDRDYGYTF. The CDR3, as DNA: TGTGCCAGCAACCGGGACAGAGACTATGGCTACACCTTC.

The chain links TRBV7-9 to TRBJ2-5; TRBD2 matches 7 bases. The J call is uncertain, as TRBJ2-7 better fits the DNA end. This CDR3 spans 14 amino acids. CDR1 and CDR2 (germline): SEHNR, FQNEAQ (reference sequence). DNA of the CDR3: TGTGCCAGCAGTTCGGCGGGAGCCCGCTCCGAGCAGTACTTC. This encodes CASSSAGARSEQYF.

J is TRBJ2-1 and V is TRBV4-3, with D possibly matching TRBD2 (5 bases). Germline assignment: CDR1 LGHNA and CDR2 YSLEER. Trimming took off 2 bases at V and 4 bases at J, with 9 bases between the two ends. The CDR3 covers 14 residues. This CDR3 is CASSQRSGYNEQFF. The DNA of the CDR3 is TGCGCCAGCAGCCAAAGAAGCGGTTACAATGAGCAGTTCTTC.

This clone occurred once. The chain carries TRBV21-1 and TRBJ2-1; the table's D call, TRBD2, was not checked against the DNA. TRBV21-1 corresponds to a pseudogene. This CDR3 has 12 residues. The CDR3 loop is CASPTGGNEQFF. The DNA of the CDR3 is TGTGCCAGCCCCACCGGGGGTAATGAGCAGTTCTTC.

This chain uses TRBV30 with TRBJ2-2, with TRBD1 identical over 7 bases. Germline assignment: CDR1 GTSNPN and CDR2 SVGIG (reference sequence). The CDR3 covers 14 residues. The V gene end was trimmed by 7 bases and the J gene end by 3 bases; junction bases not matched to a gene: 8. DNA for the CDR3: TGTGCCTCAGGACAGGTTTGGGACACCGGGGAGCTGTTTTTT. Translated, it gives CASGQVWDTGELFF.

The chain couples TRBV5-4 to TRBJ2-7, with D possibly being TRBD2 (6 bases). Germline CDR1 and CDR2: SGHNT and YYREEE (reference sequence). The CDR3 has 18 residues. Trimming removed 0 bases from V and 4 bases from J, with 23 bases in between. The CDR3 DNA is TGTGCCAGCAGCTTGGGTTCTACTAGCAGTGGGCTAAATTACGAGCAGTACTTC. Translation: CASSLGSTSSGLNYEQYF.

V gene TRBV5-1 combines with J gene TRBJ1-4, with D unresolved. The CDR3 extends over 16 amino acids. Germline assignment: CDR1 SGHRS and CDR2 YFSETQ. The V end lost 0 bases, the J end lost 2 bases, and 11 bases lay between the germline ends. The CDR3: CASSLARTGTNEKLFF. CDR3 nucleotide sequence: TGCGCCAGCAGCTTGGCCCGTACGGGTACTAATGAAAAACTGTTTTTT.

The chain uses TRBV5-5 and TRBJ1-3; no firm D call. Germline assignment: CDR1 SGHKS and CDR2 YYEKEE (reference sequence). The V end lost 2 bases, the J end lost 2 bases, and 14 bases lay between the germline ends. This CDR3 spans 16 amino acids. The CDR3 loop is CASSFLPKQAGNTIYF. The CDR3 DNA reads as TGTGCCAGCAGCTTTCTCCCCAAGCAGGCTGGAAACACCATATATTTT. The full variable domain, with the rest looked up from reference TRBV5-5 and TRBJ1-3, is DAGVTQSPTHLIKTRGQQVTLRCSPISGHKSVSWYQQVLGQGPQFIFQYYEKEERGRGNFPDRFSARQFPNYSSELNVNALLLGDSALYLCASSFLPKQAGNTIYFGEGSWLTVV.

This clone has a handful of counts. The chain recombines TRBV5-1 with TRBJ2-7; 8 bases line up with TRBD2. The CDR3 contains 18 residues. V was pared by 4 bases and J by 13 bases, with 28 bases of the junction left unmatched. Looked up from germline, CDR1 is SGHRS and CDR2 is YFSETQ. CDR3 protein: CASSPGHHTGLVGTHLYF. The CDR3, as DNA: TGCGCCAGCAGCCCGGGACACCATACGGGACTAGTCGGCACCCACCTCTACTTC.

CDR3 in amino acids: CASSQPPGSSSYNEQFF. CDR3 DNA sequence: TGTGCCAGCAGCCAACCCCCGGGGAGTAGCTCCTACAATGAGCAGTTCTTC. The chain couples TRBV4-2 to TRBJ2-1; D possibly corresponds to TRBD2 (5 bases). The V end lost 2 bases, the J end lost 0 bases, and 14 bases lay between the germline ends. CDR1 and CDR2 (germline): LGHNA, YNFKEQ. This CDR3 spans 17 amino acids.

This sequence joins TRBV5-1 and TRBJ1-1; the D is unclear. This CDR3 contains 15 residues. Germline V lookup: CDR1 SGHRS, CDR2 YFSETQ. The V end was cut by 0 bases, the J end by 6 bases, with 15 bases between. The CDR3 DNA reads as TGCGCCAGCAGCTTGGGACCGGGAAGTGTTGCTGAAGCTTTCTTT. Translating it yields CASSLGPGSVAEAFF.

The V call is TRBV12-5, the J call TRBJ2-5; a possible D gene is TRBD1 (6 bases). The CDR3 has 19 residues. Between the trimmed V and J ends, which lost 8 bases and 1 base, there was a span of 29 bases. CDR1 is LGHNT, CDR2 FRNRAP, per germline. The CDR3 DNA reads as TGTGCTAGTCGACTCTCTGGCAGGGGTTTGAGAGGAACCCAAGAGACCCAGTACTTC. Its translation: CASRLSGRGLRGTQETQYF. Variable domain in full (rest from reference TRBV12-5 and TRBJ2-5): DARVTQTPRHKVTEMGQEVTMRCQPILGHNTVFWYRQTMMQGLELLAYFRNRAPLDDSGMPKDRFSAEMPDATLATLKIQPSEPRDSAVYFCASRLSGRGLRGTQETQYFGPGTRLLVL.

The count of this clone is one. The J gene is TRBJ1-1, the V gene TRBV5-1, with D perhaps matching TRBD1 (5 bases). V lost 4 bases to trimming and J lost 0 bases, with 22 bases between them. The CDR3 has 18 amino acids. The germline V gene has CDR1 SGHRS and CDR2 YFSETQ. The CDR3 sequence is CASSLERGQGDLNTEAFF. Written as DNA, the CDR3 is TGCGCCAGCAGCCTCGAGCGGGGCCAGGGAGACCTGAACACTGAAGCTTTCTTT.

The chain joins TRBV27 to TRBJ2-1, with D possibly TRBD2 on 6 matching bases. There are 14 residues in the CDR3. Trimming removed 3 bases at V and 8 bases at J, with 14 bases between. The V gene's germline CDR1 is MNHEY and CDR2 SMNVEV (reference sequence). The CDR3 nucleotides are TGTGCCAGCAGTTTTTCCCGCGGGAATCATGAGCAGTTCTTC. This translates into CASSFSRGNHEQFF.

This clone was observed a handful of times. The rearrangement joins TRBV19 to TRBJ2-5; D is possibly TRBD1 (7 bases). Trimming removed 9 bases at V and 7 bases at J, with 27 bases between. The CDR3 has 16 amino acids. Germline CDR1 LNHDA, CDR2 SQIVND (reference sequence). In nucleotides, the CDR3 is TGTGCCAGCACACCCAGGGGGGACTTTTCAGGTGGGACCCAGTACTTC. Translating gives CASTPRGDFSGGTQYF. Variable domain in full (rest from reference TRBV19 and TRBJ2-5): DGGITQSPKYLFRKEGQNVTLSCEQNLNHDAMYWYRQDPGQGLRLIYYSQIVNDFQKGDIAEGYSVSREKKESFPLTVTSAQKNPTAFYLCASTPRGDFSGGTQYFGPGTRLLVL.

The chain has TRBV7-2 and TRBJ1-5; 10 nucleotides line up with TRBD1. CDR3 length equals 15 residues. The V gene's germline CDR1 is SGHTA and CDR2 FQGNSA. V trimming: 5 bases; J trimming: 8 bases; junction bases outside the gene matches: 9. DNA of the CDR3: TGTGCCAGCAGCCAAAGACAGGGGGCGGTTGAGCCCCAGCATTTT. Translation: CASSQRQGAVEPQHF.

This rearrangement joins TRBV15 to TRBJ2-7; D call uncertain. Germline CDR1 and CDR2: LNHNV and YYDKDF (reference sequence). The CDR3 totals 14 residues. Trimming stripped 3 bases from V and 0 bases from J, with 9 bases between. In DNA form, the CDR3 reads TGTGCCACCAGCAGTTTTTCGTACTCCTACGAGCAGTACTTC. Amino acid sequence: CATSSFSYSYEQYF.

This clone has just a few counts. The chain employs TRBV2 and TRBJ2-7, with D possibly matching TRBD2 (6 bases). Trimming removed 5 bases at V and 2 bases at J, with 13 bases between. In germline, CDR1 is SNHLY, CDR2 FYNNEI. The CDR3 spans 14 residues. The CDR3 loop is CASSSPREPYEQYF. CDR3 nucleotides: TGTGCCAGCAGTTCTCCCCGGGAGCCCTACGAGCAGTACTTC.

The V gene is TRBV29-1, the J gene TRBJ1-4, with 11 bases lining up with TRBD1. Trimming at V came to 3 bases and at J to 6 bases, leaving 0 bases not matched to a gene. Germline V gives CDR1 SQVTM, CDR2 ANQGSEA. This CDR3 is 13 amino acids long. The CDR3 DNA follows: TGCAGCGTTGAGGGACAGGGGGATGAAAAACTGTTTTTT. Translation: CSVEGQGDEKLFF.

CDR3 coding DNA: TGTGCCAGCAGCCTCGGACAGGGAGTTTTTGACACCGGGGAGCTGTTTTTT. The encoded protein is CASSLGQGVFDTGELFF. The chain carries TRBV5-4 and TRBJ2-2, with 8 bases that match TRBD1. Germline assignment: CDR1 SGHNT and CDR2 YYREEE (reference sequence). The CDR3 is 17 amino acids. V trimming: 4 bases; J trimming: 3 bases; junction bases outside the gene matches: 11.

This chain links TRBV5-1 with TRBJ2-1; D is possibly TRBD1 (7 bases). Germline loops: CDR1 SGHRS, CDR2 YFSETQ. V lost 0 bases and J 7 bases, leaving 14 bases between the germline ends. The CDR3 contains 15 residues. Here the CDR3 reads CASSLEEGAVNEQFF. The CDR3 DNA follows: TGCGCCAGCAGCTTGGAGGAGGGGGCCGTGAATGAGCAGTTCTTC.

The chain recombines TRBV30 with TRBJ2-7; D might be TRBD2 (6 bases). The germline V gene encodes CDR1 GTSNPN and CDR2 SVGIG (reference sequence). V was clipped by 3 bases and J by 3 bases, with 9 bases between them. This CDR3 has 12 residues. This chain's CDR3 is CAWSGSRYEQYF. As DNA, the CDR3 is TGTGCCTGGAGCGGGAGTCGCTACGAGCAGTACTTC.

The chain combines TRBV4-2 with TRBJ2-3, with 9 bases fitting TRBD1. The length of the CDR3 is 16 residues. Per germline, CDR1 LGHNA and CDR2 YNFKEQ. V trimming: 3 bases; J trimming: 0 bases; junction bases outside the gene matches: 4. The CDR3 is CASSQVTGGSTDTQYF. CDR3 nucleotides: TGTGCCAGCAGCCAGGTGACAGGGGGTAGCACAGATACGCAGTATTTT.

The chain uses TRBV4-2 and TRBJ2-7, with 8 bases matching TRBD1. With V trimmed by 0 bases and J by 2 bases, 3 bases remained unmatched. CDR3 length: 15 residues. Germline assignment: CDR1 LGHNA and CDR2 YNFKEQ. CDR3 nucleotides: TGTGCCAGCAGCCAAGAGGGACAGGCCCCCTACGAGCAGTACTTC. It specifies CASSQEGQAPYEQYF.

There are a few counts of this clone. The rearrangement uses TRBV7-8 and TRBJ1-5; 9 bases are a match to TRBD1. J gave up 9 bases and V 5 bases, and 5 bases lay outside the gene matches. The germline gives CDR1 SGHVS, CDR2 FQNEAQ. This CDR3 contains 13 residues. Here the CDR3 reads CASSTGQGPPQHF. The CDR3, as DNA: TGTGCCAGCAGCACGGGACAGGGTCCGCCCCAGCATTTT.